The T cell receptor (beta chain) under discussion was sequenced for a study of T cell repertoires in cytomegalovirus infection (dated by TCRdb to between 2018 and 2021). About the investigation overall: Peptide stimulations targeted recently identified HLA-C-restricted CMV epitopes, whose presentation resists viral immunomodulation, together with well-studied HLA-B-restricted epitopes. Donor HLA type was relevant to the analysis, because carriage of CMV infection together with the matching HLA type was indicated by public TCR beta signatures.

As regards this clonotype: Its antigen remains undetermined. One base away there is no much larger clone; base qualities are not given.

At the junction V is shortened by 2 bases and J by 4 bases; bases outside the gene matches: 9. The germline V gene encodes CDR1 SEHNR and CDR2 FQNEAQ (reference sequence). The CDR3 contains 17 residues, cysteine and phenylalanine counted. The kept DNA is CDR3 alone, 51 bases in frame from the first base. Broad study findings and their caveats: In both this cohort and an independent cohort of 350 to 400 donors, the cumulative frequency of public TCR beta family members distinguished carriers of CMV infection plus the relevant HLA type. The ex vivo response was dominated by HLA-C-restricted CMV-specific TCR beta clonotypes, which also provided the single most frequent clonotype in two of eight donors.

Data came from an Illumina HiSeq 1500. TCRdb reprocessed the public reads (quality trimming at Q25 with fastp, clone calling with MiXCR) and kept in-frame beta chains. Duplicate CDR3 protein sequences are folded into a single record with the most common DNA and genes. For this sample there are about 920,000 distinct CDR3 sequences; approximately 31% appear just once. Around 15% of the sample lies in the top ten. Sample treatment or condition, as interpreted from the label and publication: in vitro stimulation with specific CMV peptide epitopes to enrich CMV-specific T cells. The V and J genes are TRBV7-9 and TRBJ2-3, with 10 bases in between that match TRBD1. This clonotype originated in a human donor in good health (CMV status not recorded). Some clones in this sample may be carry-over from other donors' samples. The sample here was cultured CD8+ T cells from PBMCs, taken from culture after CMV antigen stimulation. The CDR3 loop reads CASSLQFDRGLSDTQYF. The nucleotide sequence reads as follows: TGTGCCAGCAGCTTACAATTTGACAGGGGGCTATCAGATACGCAGTATTTT. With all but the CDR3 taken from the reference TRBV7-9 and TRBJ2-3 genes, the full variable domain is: DTGVSQNPRHKITKRGQNVTFRCDPISEHNRLYWYRQTLGQGPEFLTYFQNEAQLEKSRLLSDRFSAERPKGSFSTLEIQRTEQGDSAMYLCASSLQFDRGLSDTQYFGPGTRLTVL.